These T cell receptor beta chains were read from a single sample in a study of T cell changes during pregnancy in multiple sclerosis. Sequencing was performed with immunoSEQ multiplex PCR; in TCRdb, only in-frame clones are kept and a portion is missing. The sample carries some 60,000 clones, 93% recorded once. Sample: peripheral blood, taken after pregnancy. These receptor sequences come from a female donor with multiple sclerosis, enrolled in a pregnancy study. Each CDR3 is given with its conserved first and last residue. A D gene is named only where the DNA matches it firmly.

>TRBJ2-2|TRBV19|TRBD1
TGTGCCAGTAGTAGAGGAGGACAGGGGAACACCGGGGAGCTGTTTTTT
CASSRGGQGNTGELFF
>TRBJ1-2|TRBV11-2|TRBD1
TGTGCCAGCAGCTCCAGTAGGACAGGGCGCTATGGCTACACCTTC
CASSSSRTGRYGYTF
>TRBJ2-1|TRBV9|TRBD2
TGTGCCAGCAGCGTAGATGGACTAGCGGGAAATGAGCAGTTCTTC
CASSVDGLAGNEQFF
>TRBJ2-1|TRBV27|.
TGTGCCAGCAGCTTAGCGGACTCCTACAATGAGCAGTTCTTC
CASSLADSYNEQFF
>TRBJ2-7|TRBV12-5|.
TGTGCTAGTGGTTTAAGCGAGGGCTACGAGCAGTACTTC
CASGLSEGYEQYF
>TRBJ1-2|TRBV2|TRBD1
TGTGCCAGCACCGGGACAGTCGTAAATGGCTACACCTTC
CASTGTVVNGYTF
>TRBJ1-2|TRBV28|TRBD1
TGTGCCAGCAGTGGGACAGGGTTGCTGTCTGGCTACACCTTC
CASSGTGLLSGYTF
>TRBJ2-7|TRBV21-1|.
TGTGCCAGCCTAAAAAGGGACAGGGAAGGGGTGTCGGGCTACGAGCAGTACTTC
CASLKRDREGVSGYEQYF
>TRBJ2-7|TRBV28|TRBD1
TGTGCCAGTTCAGGGGGTCCCTACGAGCAGTACTTC
CASSGGPYEQYF
>TRBJ2-1|TRBV7-2|TRBD2
TGTGCCAGCAGCTTAGGCTTAGCGGGGATCGGTGAGCAGTTCTTC
CASSLGLAGIGEQFF
>TRBJ2-2|TRBV4-3|.
TGCGCCAGCAGCCCGGGACATTCGGATGGGGAGCTGTTTTTT
CASSPGHSDGELFF
>TRBJ2-2|TRBV19|.
TGTGCCAGTAGACAGGGAGGGCAGGCCGCCACGAACACCGGGGAGCTGTTTTTT
CASRQGGQAATNTGELFF
>TRBJ1-2|TRBV6-6|TRBD1
TGTGCCAGCAGTCGACGGGACAGAGATAACTATGGCTACACCTTC
CASSRRDRDNYGYTF